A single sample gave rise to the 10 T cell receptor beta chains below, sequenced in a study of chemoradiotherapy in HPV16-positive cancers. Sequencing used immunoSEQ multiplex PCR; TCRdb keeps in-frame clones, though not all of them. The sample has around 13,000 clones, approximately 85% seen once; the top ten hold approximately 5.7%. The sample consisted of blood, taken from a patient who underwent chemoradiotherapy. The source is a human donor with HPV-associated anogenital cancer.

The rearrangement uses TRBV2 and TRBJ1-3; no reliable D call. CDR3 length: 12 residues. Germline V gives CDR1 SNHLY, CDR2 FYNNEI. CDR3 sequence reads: CARSGAGNTIYF. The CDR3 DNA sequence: TGTGCTAGAAGCGGAGCTGGAAACACCATATATTTT.

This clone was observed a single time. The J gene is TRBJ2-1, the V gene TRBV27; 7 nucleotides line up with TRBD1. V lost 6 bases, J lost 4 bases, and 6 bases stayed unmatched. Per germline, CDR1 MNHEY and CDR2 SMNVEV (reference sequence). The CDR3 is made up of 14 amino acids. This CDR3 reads CASSIGQVYNEQFF. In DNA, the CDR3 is TGTGCCAGCAGCATCGGACAGGTTTACAATGAGCAGTTCTTC.

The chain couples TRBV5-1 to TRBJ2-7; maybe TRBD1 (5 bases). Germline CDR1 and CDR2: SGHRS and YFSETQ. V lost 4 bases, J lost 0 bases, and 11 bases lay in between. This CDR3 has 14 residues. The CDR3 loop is CASSPRVTSYEQYF. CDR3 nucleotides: TGCGCCAGCAGCCCCAGGGTAACCTCCTACGAGCAGTACTTC. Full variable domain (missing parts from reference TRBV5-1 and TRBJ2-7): KAGVTQTPRYLIKTRGQQVTLSCSPISGHRSVSWYQQTPGQGLQFLFEYFSETQRNKGNFPGRFSGRQFSNSRSEMNVSTLELGDSALYLCASSPRVTSYEQYFGPGTRLTVT.

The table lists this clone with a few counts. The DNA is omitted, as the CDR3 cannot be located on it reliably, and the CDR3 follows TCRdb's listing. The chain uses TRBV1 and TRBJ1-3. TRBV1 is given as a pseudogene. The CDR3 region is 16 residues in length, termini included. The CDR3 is CTSSQVLFGSGNTIYF.

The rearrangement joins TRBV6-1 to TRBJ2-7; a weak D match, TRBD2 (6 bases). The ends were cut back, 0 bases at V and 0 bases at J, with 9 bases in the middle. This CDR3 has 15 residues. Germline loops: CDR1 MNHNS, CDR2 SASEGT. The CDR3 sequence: CASSEARGRSYEQYF. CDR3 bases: TGTGCCAGCAGTGAAGCGCGGGGCCGCTCCTACGAGCAGTACTTC.

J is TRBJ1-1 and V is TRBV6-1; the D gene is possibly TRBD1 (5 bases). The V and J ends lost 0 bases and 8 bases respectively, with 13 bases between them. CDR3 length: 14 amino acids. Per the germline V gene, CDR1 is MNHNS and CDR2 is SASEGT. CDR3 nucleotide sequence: TGTGCCAGCAGTGAAGCGGGCAGGGCGGAAGAAGCTTTCTTT. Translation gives CASSEAGRAEEAFF.

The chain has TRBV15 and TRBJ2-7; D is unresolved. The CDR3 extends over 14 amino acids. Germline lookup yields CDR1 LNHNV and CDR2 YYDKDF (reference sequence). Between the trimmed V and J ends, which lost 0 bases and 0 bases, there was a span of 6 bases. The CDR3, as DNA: TGTGCCACCAGCAGAGATCAGGTCTCCTACGAGCAGTACTTC. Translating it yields CATSRDQVSYEQYF.

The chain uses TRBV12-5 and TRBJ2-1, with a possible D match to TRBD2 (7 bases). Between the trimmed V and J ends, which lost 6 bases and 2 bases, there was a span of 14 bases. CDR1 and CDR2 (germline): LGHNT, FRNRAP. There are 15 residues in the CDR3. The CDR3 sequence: CASGWGGLTYNEQFF. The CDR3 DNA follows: TGTGCTAGTGGCTGGGGGGGCCTAACCTACAATGAGCAGTTCTTC.

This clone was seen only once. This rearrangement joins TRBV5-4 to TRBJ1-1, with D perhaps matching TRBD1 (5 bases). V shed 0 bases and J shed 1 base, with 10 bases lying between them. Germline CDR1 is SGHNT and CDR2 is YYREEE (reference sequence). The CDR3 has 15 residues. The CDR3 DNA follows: TGTGCCAGCAGCTTGGCCCGGGGCCCGAACACTGAAGCTTTCTTT. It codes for CASSLARGPNTEAFF.

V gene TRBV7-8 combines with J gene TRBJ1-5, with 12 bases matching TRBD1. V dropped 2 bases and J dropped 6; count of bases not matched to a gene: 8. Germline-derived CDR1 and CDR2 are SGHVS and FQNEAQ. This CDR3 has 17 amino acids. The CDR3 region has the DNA TGTGCCAGCAGCTTAAAGGGGGGGACAGGGGGCTTTCAGCCCCAGCATTTT. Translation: CASSLKGGTGGFQPQHF. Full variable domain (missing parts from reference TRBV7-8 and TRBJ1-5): GAGVSQSPRYKVAKRGQDVALRCDPISGHVSLFWYQQALGQGPEFLTYFQNEAQLDKSGLPSDRFFAERPEGSVSTLKIQRTQQEDSAVYLCASSLKGGTGGFQPQHFGDGTRLSIL.